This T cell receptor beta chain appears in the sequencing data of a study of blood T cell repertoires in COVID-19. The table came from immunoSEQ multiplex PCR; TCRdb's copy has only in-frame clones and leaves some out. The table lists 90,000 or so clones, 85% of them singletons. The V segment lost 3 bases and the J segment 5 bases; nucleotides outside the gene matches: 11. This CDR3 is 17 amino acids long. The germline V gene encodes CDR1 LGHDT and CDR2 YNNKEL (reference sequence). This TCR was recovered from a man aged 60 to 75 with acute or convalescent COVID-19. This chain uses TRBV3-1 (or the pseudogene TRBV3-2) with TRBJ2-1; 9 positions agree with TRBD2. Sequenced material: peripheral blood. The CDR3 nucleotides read TGTGCCAGCAGCCACCTCATCCCCAGCGGGGGGAACAATGAGCAGTTCTTC. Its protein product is CASSHLIPSGGNNEQFF.